The 24 T cell receptor beta chains below come from one sample, sequenced in a study of shared clonotypes between healthy human individuals. This table comes from immunoSEQ multiplex PCR, and its TCRdb copy is limited to in-frame clones, with some not included. The profile shows 2.3 million or so clones, approximately 95% of them singletons. The specimen sequenced was naive CD4+ T cells from PBMCs. Subset reported: CD45RA+ positively selected. Receptor source: a man aged 18 to 29 in good health. Some clones in this sample may be carry-over from other donors' samples.

The chain employs TRBV5-1 and TRBJ1-2; TRBD1 might be the D (5 bases). This CDR3 spans 16 amino acids. The germline gives CDR1 SGHRS, CDR2 YFSETQ. The V end was cut by 3 bases, the J end by 2 bases, with 17 bases between. The CDR3 region has the DNA TGCGCCAGCAGCTCGTCAGCCGGGACGGGAAACTATGGCTACACCTTC. This codes for CASSSSAGTGNYGYTF.

The J gene is TRBJ1-3, the V gene TRBV28, with D maybe TRBD1 (5 bases). This CDR3 comprises 15 residues. Germline CDR1 and CDR2: MDHEN and SYDVKM. Trimming cost V 7 bases and J 0 bases, with 13 bases left between them. The CDR3 protein is CASKYRDASGNTIYF. As DNA, the CDR3 is TGTGCCAGCAAATACCGGGACGCCTCTGGAAACACCATATATTTT.

In this sample, this clone turned up once. The chain is built from TRBV6-6 and TRBJ1-6, with TRBD1 matching over 8 bases. CDR3 length equals 16 residues. Germline V CDR1 and CDR2: MNHNY, SVGAGI (reference sequence). The V and J ends lost 4 bases and 14 bases, in that order; junction bases with no gene match: 16. CDR3 in amino acids: CASSLGQAGGDGTLHF. CDR3 sequence (DNA): TGTGCCAGCAGTTTGGGACAGGCCGGGGGCGATGGGACCCTCCACTTT.

Remarks on this clone: Other nucleotide sequences from this sample produce the same CDR3. The chain recombines TRBV9 with TRBJ2-3, with D maybe TRBD1 (5 bases). The V end was cut by 0 bases, the J end by 4 bases, with 6 bases between. CDR3 length: 13 residues. CDR1 and CDR2 from the germline V gene are SGDLS and YYNGEE. As DNA, the CDR3 is TGTGCCAGCAGCGTAGAGGGGCCAGATACGCAGTATTTT. Translation gives CASSVEGPDTQYF. Combining the CDR3 with reference TRBV9 and TRBJ2-3 gives the whole variable domain DSGVTQTPKHLITATGQRVTLRCSPRSGDLSVYWYQQSLDQGLQFLIQYYNGEERAKGNILERFSAQQFPDLHSELNLSSLELGDSALYFCASSVEGPDTQYFGPGTRLTVL.

This chain links TRBV11-2 with TRBJ2-5, with D unclear. The J call may be faulty, since TRBJ2-7 better matches the DNA end. From germline, CDR1 is SGHAT and CDR2 FQNNGV. The CDR3 loop spans 13 amino acids. CDR3 region: CASSLDLEDEQYF. Written as DNA, the CDR3 is TGTGCCAGCAGCTTAGATCTCGAAGACGAGCAGTACTTC.

The chain joins TRBV19 to TRBJ1-5; the D is unclear. The CDR3 is 18 amino acids. With 1 base removed from V and 4 bases from J, the gap between germline ends came to 20 bases. Germline V gene sequence: CDR1 LNHDA, CDR2 SQIVND (reference sequence). The CDR3, as DNA: TGTGCCAGTAGTATAGCGGGCTGGAGGGCTATTCATAATCAGCCCCAGCATTTT. This encodes CASSIAGWRAIHNQPQHF.

J is TRBJ1-2 and V is TRBV28, with a possible D match to TRBD1 (5 bases). The V and J ends lost 5 bases and 8 bases respectively, with 21 bases between them. Germline values: CDR1 MDHEN, CDR2 SYDVKM. The CDR3 spans 15 residues. The CDR3 bases are TGTGCCAGCAGTCCGAACAGGAGGCGTCTTCAGGGCTACACCTTC. The encoded protein is CASSPNRRRLQGYTF.

The V gene is TRBV28, the J gene TRBJ2-5, with no clear D. The J call may be faulty, since TRBJ2-7 better matches the DNA end. Germline CDR1 is MDHEN and CDR2 is SYDVKM. This CDR3 region has 15 residues. The DNA for the CDR3 is TGTGCCAGCACAAACACCCCCGGCAGTTTCTACGAGCAGTACTTC. Its translation: CASTNTPGSFYEQYF.

The chain employs TRBV27 and TRBJ1-5; D unresolved. The CDR3 sequence is 13 residues long. Trimming cost V 2 bases and J 12 bases, with 14 bases left between them. The germline V gene has CDR1 MNHEY and CDR2 SMNVEV (reference sequence). Here the CDR3 DNA reads TGTGCCAGCAGTTTAGTCTTTCCCGGCTTCCAGCATTTT. Amino acids: CASSLVFPGFQHF.

The rearrangement joins TRBV11-2 to TRBJ2-7, with 7 bases identical to TRBD2. CDR3 length: 17 amino acids. V was clipped by 5 bases and J by 5 bases; unmatched bases: 18. CDR1 SGHAT and CDR2 FQNNGV come from the germline V gene. For the CDR3, the DNA is TGTGCCAGCAGCGCCGTGAAAGGGAAGCGGGGACGTGACGAGCAGTACTTC. Its protein product is CASSAVKGKRGRDEQYF.

The rearrangement links TRBV7-8 to TRBJ1-2, with D hard to call. The V gene's germline CDR1 is SGHVS and CDR2 FQNEAQ. This CDR3 has 14 residues. Trimming removed 5 bases from V and 2 bases from J, with 12 bases in between. The CDR3 is CASSPFRTNYGYTF. CDR3 DNA: TGTGCCAGCAGCCCATTTAGGACGAACTATGGCTACACCTTC.

CDR3 sequence: CASKPDSSSYEQYF. CDR3 nucleotide sequence: TGTGCCAGCAAACCCGACTCGAGCTCCTACGAGCAGTACTTC. The gene calls are TRBV5-4 and TRBJ2-7, with D uncertain. The ends were cut back, 6 bases at V and 0 bases at J, with 13 bases in the middle. This CDR3 is 14 amino acids long. CDR1 is SGHNT, CDR2 YYREEE, per germline (reference sequence).

The chain carries TRBV2 and TRBJ2-7; TRBD1 aligns across 8 bases. Unmatched junction bases numbered 5, after V lost 7 bases and J lost 0 bases. The CDR3 contains 14 residues. Per germline, CDR1 SNHLY and CDR2 FYNNEI. This CDR3 is CASTQDRDSYEQYF. As DNA, the CDR3 is TGTGCCAGCACCCAGGACAGGGACTCCTACGAGCAGTACTTC.

The CDR3 region has the DNA TGTGCCAGCAGCTCAATTCCGAACACTGAAGCTTTCTTT. Protein: CASSSIPNTEAFF. The V gene is TRBV7-8, the J gene TRBJ1-1; D remains ambiguous. Germline V gene sequence: CDR1 SGHVS, CDR2 FQNEAQ. The CDR3 extends over 13 amino acids. The V end was cut by 4 bases, the J end by 1 base, with 7 bases between.

This clone was detected only once. This rearrangement joins TRBV11-2 to TRBJ2-5, with D perhaps TRBD2 (7 bases). V lost 5 bases and J 3 bases, leaving 10 bases between the germline ends. CDR1 and CDR2 (germline): SGHAT, FQNNGV. The CDR3 is 13 residues long. The CDR3 DNA reads as TGTGCCAGCAGCCGGGGGGCGGAAGAGACCCAGTACTTC. This sequence encodes CASSRGAEETQYF.

About this clone itself: Other DNA sequences in the same sample also yield this CDR3. V usage is TRBV6-1 and J usage is TRBJ2-7; D unclear. This CDR3 contains 14 residues. Germline loops: CDR1 MNHNS, CDR2 SASEGT. The V end lost 0 bases, the J end lost 4 bases, and 10 bases lay between the germline ends. In DNA form, the CDR3 reads TGTGCCAGCAGTGAAGCAGTCCGAGGTTACGAGCAGTACTTC. It translates to CASSEAVRGYEQYF.

This clone was picked up one time. The sample contains more than one DNA sequence encoding this CDR3. The V gene is TRBV6-5, the J gene TRBJ2-5, with D unclear. The CDR3 has 12 amino acids. V was trimmed by 0 bases and J by 4 bases, leaving 3 bases between them. Germline V gives CDR1 MNHEY, CDR2 SVGAGI. The CDR3 loop is CASSYSGETQYF. The CDR3, as DNA: TGTGCCAGCAGTTACTCTGGAGAGACCCAGTACTTC.

The chain employs TRBV25-1 and TRBJ2-7; D is unresolved. The V gene's germline CDR1 is MGHDK and CDR2 SYGVNS. Trimming pared 1 base from V and 2 bases from J, leaving 9 bases between. This CDR3 is 14 amino acids long. CDR3 residues: CASSESGGTYEQYF. The CDR3 DNA is TGTGCCAGCAGTGAATCGGGCGGTACCTACGAGCAGTACTTC.

In its sample, this clone was seen once. Other nucleotide sequences from this sample produce the same CDR3. The chain links TRBV6-1 to TRBJ1-1; TRBD1 agrees at 7 bases. In germline, CDR1 is MNHNS, CDR2 SASEGT. The CDR3 extends over 13 amino acids. The trim removed 2 bases at V and 5 bases at J, leaving 2 bases unmatched. CDR3 DNA sequence: TGTGCCAGCAGTGAACAGGGGGGGACTGAAGCTTTCTTT. It specifies CASSEQGGTEAFF.

V and J are TRBV15 and TRBJ2-7, with 7 bases lining up with TRBD1. Unmatched junction bases numbered 3, after V lost 4 bases and J lost 3 bases. The germline V gene has CDR1 LNHNV and CDR2 YYDKDF (reference sequence). This CDR3 spans 13 amino acids. The DNA of the CDR3 is TGTGCCACCAGCAAGGGGGCGTTCTACGAGCAGTACTTC. It codes for CATSKGAFYEQYF.

The J gene is TRBJ1-1, the V gene TRBV6-6; D ambiguous. Germline V gives CDR1 MNHNY, CDR2 SVGAGI (reference sequence). The CDR3 consists of 14 residues. V was cut by 5 bases and J by 2 bases, with 12 bases left in between. The CDR3 sequence is CASSKESGNTEAFF. The CDR3 DNA reads TGTGCCAGCAGTAAAGAATCCGGAAACACTGAAGCTTTCTTT.

A word on this clone: The sample contains more than one DNA sequence encoding this CDR3. The CDR3 loop reads CASSLGGGSSYNEQFF. DNA for the CDR3: TGTGCCAGCAGCTTGGGTGGCGGTAGCTCCTACAATGAGCAGTTCTTC. The chain links TRBV5-4 to TRBJ2-1, with unresolved D. Germline CDR1 and CDR2: SGHNT and YYREEE (reference sequence). The CDR3 totals 16 residues. V was pared by 0 bases and J by 0 bases, with 10 bases between.

The chain is built from TRBV10-3 and TRBJ2-1; D unclear. V was clipped by 4 bases and J by 10 bases, with 11 bases between them. In germline, CDR1 is ENHRY, CDR2 SYGVKD. This CDR3 comprises 12 residues. CDR3 DNA: TGTGCCATCAGTGCCGAGGTCAACGAGCAGTTCTTC. Translated, it gives CAISAEVNEQFF.

In nucleotides, the CDR3 is TGTGCCAGCAGTCGAAAGTGGGGCTCGCTTCGGTTGGGCACAGATACGCAGTATTTT. It is translated as CASSRKWGSLRLGTDTQYF. This chain links TRBV27 with TRBJ2-3; perhaps TRBD1 as D (5 bases). The CDR3 extends over 19 amino acids. The V and J ends lost 5 bases and 1 base respectively, with 25 bases between them. Germline CDR1 reads MNHEY; CDR2 reads SMNVEV (reference sequence).